The 2 T cell receptor beta chains in this list originate from one sample, sequenced in a study of human T cells and chemical hapten exposure. Indicated treatment: therapeutic diphenylcyclopropenone sensitization with weekly scalp DPC. Individual cDNA molecules each carried unique molecular identifiers attached by the library. TCRdb redid the calling of the reads with MiXCR, one entry per CDR3 protein. The data hold over 4,000 distinct CDR3 sequences, with roughly 49% observed a single time. Material: whole blood, obtained before DPC sensitization or 2, 6, or about 24 weeks after (not recorded which). The receptors shown here come from an adult with alopecia areata. Some clones in this sample may be carry-over from other donors' samples. This table probably holds off-target reads from a library built for another chain.

In regard to this clonotype: The junction and the germline gene differ at one end; a read error may be behind it. The chain employs TRBV5-1 and TRBJ2-3; possibly TRBD1 or TRBD2 for D (5 bases each). The CDR3 is made up of 17 amino acids. Germline values: CDR1 SGHRS, CDR2 YFSETQ. This CDR3 is CASSLVAGASSRDTQYF. CDR3 DNA sequence: TGCGCCAGCAGCTTGGTTGCTGGGGCCTCTAGCAGAGATACGCAGTATTTT.

The chain has TRBV6-2 or TRBV6-3 and TRBJ2-1, with D possibly being TRBD2 (5 bases). The CDR3 runs 16 residues. The V end was cut by 7 bases, the J end by 0 bases, with 16 bases between. Germline values: CDR1 MNHEY, CDR2 SVGEGT. CDR3 protein: CASTSLRGSSYNEQFF. The CDR3 coding sequence is TGTGCCAGCACCTCACTTCGGGGTAGCTCCTACAATGAGCAGTTCTTC.